This T cell receptor (beta chain) was retrieved from a study of radiotherapy plus CTLA-4 blockade in lung cancer. TCRdb's table, derived via immunoSEQ multiplex PCR, lists solely in-frame clones and lacks some. The data contain about 110,000 clones, more than 75% of them singletons. Losses at the gene ends were 1 base for V and 0 bases for J; bases not matched to a gene: 0. The CDR3 sequence is 15 residues long. Germline V gene lookup returns CDR1 SGHTS and CDR2 YDEGEE. The origin of this receptor is a human donor with non-small cell lung cancer that progressed on radiotherapy plus ipilimumab. Some clones in this sample may be carry-over from other donors' samples. The sample was peripheral blood, taken from a patient treated with radiotherapy plus ipilimumab. The V and J genes are TRBV5-8 and TRBJ2-1, with 8 bases lining up with TRBD2. This chain's CDR3 is CASSLSGGSYNEQFF. Here the CDR3 DNA reads TGTGCCAGCAGCTTGAGCGGGGGCTCCTACAATGAGCAGTTCTTC.